This record concerns one T cell receptor (beta chain) sequence. Antigen specificity is unknown. The data belong to a study of graft-versus-host responses after intestinal transplantation. Across the study: Multivisceral, liver-intestinal, or isolated intestinal grafts were transplanted into recipients. Study findings and constraints: High graft-versus-host to host-versus-graft clonal ratios were found in allografts of patients who had graft-donor T cell macrochimerism.

TCRdb keeps only in-frame clones here, not all; method: immunoSEQ multiplex PCR. The profile shows about 110,000 clones, 90% to 95% of them singletons. Deletions cut 3 bases from V and 2 bases from J, with 11 bases between. Looked up from germline, CDR1 is SGDLS and CDR2 is YYNGEE. This CDR3 region has 14 residues. Sequencing used unstimulated CD8+ T cells sorted from spleen or lymph node cells, obtained before transplant. The J gene is TRBJ2-5, the V gene TRBV9, with D possibly TRBD2 on 5 matching bases. This receptor was obtained from a human donor who was the organ donor for an intestinal transplant. In DNA, the CDR3 is TGTGCCAGCAGCGACGGCGGGCCTCAAGAGACCCAGTACTTC. This sequence encodes CASSDGGPQETQYF.